Below are 25 T cell receptor beta chains sequenced from a single sample in a study of blood T cell repertoires in COVID-19. TCRdb's table, derived via immunoSEQ multiplex PCR, lists solely in-frame clones and lacks some. The top ten hold under 8.5% of the sample, which has approximately 530,000 clones, less than 90% seen once. Sequenced sample: peripheral blood. The receptors originated from a woman aged 45-65 years with COVID-19, enrolled during active disease.

The chain links TRBV30 to TRBJ1-1; 7 bases fit TRBD1. Germline V gives CDR1 GTSNPN, CDR2 SVGIG (reference sequence). The J segment lost 4 bases and the V segment lost 5 bases, leaving 4 bases of the junction unmatched. The CDR3 loop spans 12 amino acids. CDR3 amino acids: CAWATGSTEAFF. Written as DNA, the CDR3 is TGTGCCTGGGCGACAGGGAGCACTGAAGCTTTCTTT. Variable domain in full (rest from reference TRBV30 and TRBJ1-1): SQTIHQWPATLVQPVGSPLSLECTVEGTSNPNLYWYRQAAGRGLQLLFYSVGIGQISSEVPQNLSASRPQDRQFILSSKKLLLSDSGFYLCAWATGSTEAFFGQGTRLTVV.

For the CDR3, the DNA is TGTGCCAGCTCACCATTGAGGGCTCGCACAGATACGCAGTATTTT. Its translation is CASSPLRARTDTQYF. The chain uses TRBV18 and TRBJ2-3, with D possibly being TRBD2 (5 bases). Trimming took 2 bases from V and 1 from J, leaving 10 bases between them. Germline assignment: CDR1 KGHSH and CDR2 LQKENI. CDR3 length equals 15 residues.

V usage is TRBV4-1 and J usage is TRBJ1-1; possibly TRBD1 for D (5 bases). Germline lookup yields CDR1 MGHRA and CDR2 YSYEKL. The CDR3 sequence is 13 residues long. Trimming took 7 bases from V and 1 from J, leaving 10 bases between them. In DNA, the CDR3 is TGCGCCAGCACCGGGGGGAGGAACACTGAAGCTTTCTTT. Residues: CASTGGRNTEAFF.

The chain couples TRBV24-1 to TRBJ2-2; TRBD1 matches 7 bases. V lost 9 bases and J lost 5; bases outside the gene matches: 2. CDR1 is KGHDR and CDR2 is SFDVKD in the germline V gene. This CDR3 comprises 12 residues. In DNA form, the CDR3 reads TGTGCCACCGAACAGGGGACCGGGGAGCTGTTTTTT. It translates to CATEQGTGELFF.

The chain uses TRBV29-1 and TRBJ2-5; 9 bases match TRBD2. This CDR3 is built from 13 residues. V trimming: 4 bases; J trimming: 5 bases; junction bases outside the gene matches: 5. Germline values: CDR1 SQVTM, CDR2 ANQGSEA. CDR3 nucleotide sequence: TGCAGCGTTGCGACTAGCGGTGGGGAGACCCAGTACTTC. Translating it yields CSVATSGGETQYF.

About this clone: Other DNA sequences in the same sample also yield this CDR3. J is TRBJ1-2 and V is TRBV3-1 (or the pseudogene TRBV3-2); a possible D gene is TRBD1 (6 bases). This CDR3 is built from 14 residues. Between the trimmed V and J ends, which lost 3 bases and 2 bases, there was a span of 10 bases. Germline V gene sequence: CDR1 LGHDT, CDR2 YNNKEL (reference sequence). CDR3: CASSQGQGNYGYTF. In DNA form, the CDR3 reads TGTGCCAGCAGCCAGGGGCAGGGGAACTATGGCTACACCTTC.

This clone has a handful of counts. The J gene is TRBJ2-7, the V gene TRBV19; TRBD1 matches 7 bases. The CDR3 contains 15 residues. Germline trimming cut 5 bases from V and 3 bases from J; bases unmatched to any gene: 10. Germline assignment: CDR1 LNHDA and CDR2 SQIVND (reference sequence). CDR3 DNA: TGTGCCAGTAGTCCGGACAGGATTGGGTTCTACGAGCAGTACTTC. Its protein is CASSPDRIGFYEQYF.

The V and J genes are TRBV29-1 and TRBJ2-1; a weak D match, TRBD1 (6 bases). CDR1 and CDR2 (germline): SQVTM, ANQGSEA. The CDR3 loop spans 14 amino acids. The V end lost 4 bases, the J end lost 0 bases, and 10 bases lay between the germline ends. The CDR3 nucleotides read TGCAGCGTTGCCAGACAGGCCTCCTACAATGAGCAGTTCTTC. It yields the protein CSVARQASYNEQFF.

The chain carries TRBV10-3 and TRBJ2-7; D possibly corresponds to TRBD1 (5 bases). CDR1 is ENHRY, CDR2 SYGVKD, per germline. The CDR3 length is 16 residues. The ends were cut back, 2 bases at V and 2 bases at J, with 16 bases in the middle. The CDR3 bases are TGTGCCATCAGTGAGAGAAAGGGGCGGTCCACCTACGAGCAGTACTTC. As protein: CAISERKGRSTYEQYF.

J is TRBJ2-3 and V is TRBV25-1; 8 bases are shared with TRBD2. The CDR3 length is 15 residues. With V trimmed by 8 bases and J by 5 bases, 12 bases remained unmatched. The germline V gene encodes CDR1 MGHDK and CDR2 SYGVNS. CDR3 DNA sequence: TGTGCCAGCTCGGGGGCGGGGGGAATCGTAGATACGCAGTATTTT. Translating gives CASSGAGGIVDTQYF.

This clone was detected once. The V and J genes are TRBV5-4 and TRBJ1-1; D perhaps matches TRBD1 (5 bases). Trimming cost V 4 bases and J 4 bases, with 14 bases left between them. There are 14 residues in the CDR3. Germline CDR1 SGHNT, CDR2 YYREEE (reference sequence). The CDR3 is CASSMQGWGTEAFF. CDR3 sequence (DNA): TGTGCCAGCAGCATGCAGGGCTGGGGCACTGAAGCTTTCTTT.

The chain joins TRBV19 to TRBJ1-5, with a tentative D call TRBD1 (6 bases). Trimming cost V 5 bases and J 2 bases, with 13 bases left between them. This CDR3 has 15 amino acids. In germline, CDR1 is LNHDA, CDR2 SQIVND (reference sequence). CDR3 bases: TGTGCCAGTAGTGCCGACAGGCCGGGCAATCAGCCCCAGCATTTT. This sequence encodes CASSADRPGNQPQHF.

The V gene is TRBV4-1, the J gene TRBJ1-2, with TRBD1 identical over 7 bases. The germline gives CDR1 MGHRA, CDR2 YSYEKL. The V gene end was trimmed by 1 base and the J gene end by 6 bases; junction bases not matched to a gene: 8. This CDR3 comprises 15 residues. CDR3 amino acids: CASSQGPTGFDGYTF. As DNA, the CDR3 is TGCGCCAGCAGCCAAGGCCCGACAGGGTTCGATGGCTACACCTTC.

This rearrangement joins TRBV7-8 to TRBJ2-3; unclear D gene. Germline assignment: CDR1 SGHVS and CDR2 FQNEAQ. V was cut by 5 bases and J by 0 bases, with 6 bases left in between. This CDR3 is 13 amino acids long. The chain's CDR3 is CASSGLSTDTQYF. CDR3 DNA: TGTGCCAGCAGCGGCTTAAGCACAGATACGCAGTATTTT.

Notes on this clone: This same CDR3 is encoded by further DNA sequences in the sample. The chain joins TRBV4-1 to TRBJ1-2, with TRBD1 identical over 9 bases. This CDR3 comprises 13 residues. Germline values: CDR1 MGHRA, CDR2 YSYEKL. V lost 1 base, J lost 6 bases, and 0 bases stayed unmatched. DNA of the CDR3: TGCGCCAGCAGCCAAGGACAGGGGGATGGCTACACCTTC. This translates into CASSQGQGDGYTF.

V is TRBV2 and J is TRBJ1-5; a weak D match, TRBD1 (6 bases). CDR3 length: 15 residues. The V end was cut by 6 bases, the J end by 6 bases, with 18 bases between. Looked up from germline, CDR1 is SNHLY and CDR2 is FYNNEI. The CDR3 region is CASSSIRGASQPQHF. CDR3 DNA sequence: TGTGCCAGCAGCTCTATACGGGGGGCCAGTCAGCCCCAGCATTTT.

This chain joins TRBV18 and TRBJ1-2; maybe TRBD1 (6 bases). Germline assignment: CDR1 KGHSH and CDR2 LQKENI. V dropped 8 bases and J dropped 4 bases, with 14 bases sitting between them. The CDR3 is 13 amino acids. For the CDR3, the DNA is TGTGCCAGCACGTCTGGGACAATCTATGGCTACACCTTC. Translated: CASTSGTIYGYTF.

The V call is TRBV9, the J call TRBJ1-1; D remains ambiguous. The CDR3 extends over 12 amino acids. V was shortened by 5 bases and J by 4 bases, with 9 bases between the two germline ends. Germline-derived CDR1 and CDR2 are SGDLS and YYNGEE. This chain's CDR3 is CASSRAGTEAFF. CDR3 bases: TGTGCCAGCAGTCGGGCGGGCACTGAAGCTTTCTTT. Using reference TRBV9 and TRBJ1-1 for the parts outside the CDR3, the full variable domain is DSGVTQTPKHLITATGQRVTLRCSPRSGDLSVYWYQQSLDQGLQFLIQYYNGEERAKGNILERFSAQQFPDLHSELNLSSLELGDSALYFCASSRAGTEAFFGQGTRLTVV.

This clone was observed a few times. V gene TRBV6-1 combines with J gene TRBJ1-5; D remains ambiguous. Germline-derived CDR1 and CDR2 are MNHNS and SASEGT. The CDR3 has 17 amino acids. The V gene lost 2 bases and the J gene lost 3 bases, with 17 bases spanning the gap. The chain's CDR3 is CASSEWPPGRDNQPQHF. The DNA of the CDR3 is TGTGCCAGCAGTGAATGGCCCCCCGGGCGGGACAATCAGCCCCAGCATTTT.

The chain has TRBV3-1 (or the pseudogene TRBV3-2) and TRBJ2-7; possible D gene TRBD1, 6 bases. The CDR3 length is 15 residues. V was trimmed by 1 base and J by 5 bases, leaving 15 bases between them. The germline V gene has CDR1 LGHDT and CDR2 YNNKEL (reference sequence). The CDR3 sequence is CASSQGAGEWNEQYF. CDR3 bases: TGTGCCAGCAGCCAAGGGGCAGGGGAATGGAACGAGCAGTACTTC.

This chain uses TRBV12-5 with TRBJ1-2; D is possibly TRBD1 (5 bases). The CDR3 totals 14 residues. The germline V gene encodes CDR1 LGHNT and CDR2 FRNRAP. Between the trimmed V and J ends, which lost 7 bases and 2 bases, there was a span of 14 bases. This CDR3 reads CASALAGINYGYTF. The CDR3 DNA sequence: TGTGCTAGTGCTTTAGCAGGGATAAACTATGGCTACACCTTC. Complete variable domain (other parts from reference TRBV12-5 and TRBJ1-2): DARVTQTPRHKVTEMGQEVTMRCQPILGHNTVFWYRQTMMQGLELLAYFRNRAPLDDSGMPKDRFSAEMPDATLATLKIQPSEPRDSAVYFCASALAGINYGYTFGSGTRLTVV.

The genes are TRBV4-2 and TRBJ1-4, with TRBD1 matching over 7 bases. The germline V gene has CDR1 LGHNA and CDR2 YNFKEQ. Trimming cost V 2 bases and J 8 bases; bases outside gene matches: 5. CDR3 size: 14 residues. CDR3 amino acids: CASSQRGTDEKLFF. CDR3 sequence (DNA): TGTGCCAGCAGCCAAAGGGGGACAGACGAAAAACTGTTTTTT.

The CDR3, as DNA: TGCGCCAGCAGCTTGGTGAGCGGGGGGGCCTCCTCCTACAATGAGCAGTTCTTC. Its protein is CASSLVSGGASSYNEQFF. The gene calls are TRBV5-1 and TRBJ2-1; 10 bases line up with TRBD2. This CDR3 region has 18 residues. CDR1 and CDR2 (germline): SGHRS, YFSETQ. V was clipped by 0 bases and J by 0 bases; unmatched bases: 6.

The V call is TRBV6-2 or TRBV6-3, the J call TRBJ1-4; no reliable D call. The germline V and J ends were trimmed by 6 bases and 8 bases, with 16 bases remaining between them. CDR3 length: 14 amino acids. Per the germline V gene, CDR1 is MNHEY and CDR2 is SVGEGT. The CDR3 loop reads CASSPYGVWEKLFF. In nucleotides, the CDR3 is TGTGCCAGCAGCCCCTACGGTGTCTGGGAAAAACTGTTTTTT.

The chain recombines TRBV21-1 with TRBJ1-4. TRBV21-1 is a pseudogene. The CDR3 sequence is 18 residues long. The CDR3 nucleotides are TGTGCCAGCAGCTCACCCCGGGGGAGGGCTACGTTGGGAGGGAAACTGTTTTTT. Protein: CASSSPRGRATLGGKLFF.